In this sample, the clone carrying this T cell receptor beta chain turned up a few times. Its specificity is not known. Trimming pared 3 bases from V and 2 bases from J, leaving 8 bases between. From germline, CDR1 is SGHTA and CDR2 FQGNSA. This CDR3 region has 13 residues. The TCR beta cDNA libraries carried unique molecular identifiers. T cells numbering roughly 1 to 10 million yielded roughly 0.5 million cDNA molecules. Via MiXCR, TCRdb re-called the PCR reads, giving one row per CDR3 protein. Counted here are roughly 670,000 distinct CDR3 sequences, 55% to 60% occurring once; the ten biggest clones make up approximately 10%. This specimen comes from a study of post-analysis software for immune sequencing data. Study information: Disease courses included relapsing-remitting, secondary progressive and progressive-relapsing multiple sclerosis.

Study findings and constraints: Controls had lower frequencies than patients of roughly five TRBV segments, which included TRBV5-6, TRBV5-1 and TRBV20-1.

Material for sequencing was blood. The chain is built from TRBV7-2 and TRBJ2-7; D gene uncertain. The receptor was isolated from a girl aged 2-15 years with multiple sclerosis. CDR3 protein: CASSFLRAYEQYF. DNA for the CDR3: TGTGCCAGCAGCTTCTTAAGGGCCTACGAGCAGTACTTC.